The 17 T cell receptor beta chains in this list originate from one sample, sequenced in a study of regulatory T cells in long-lasting Graves disease listed by TCRdb under 2021. Taken with the paper, the label for time point translates to: persistent/refractory GD, antithyroid drugs over 5 years with positive TRAb. For both TCR sequencing and RNA sequencing, RNA was extracted from PBMCs in TRIzol. The library was prepared using multiplex PCR. Sequencing instrument: Illumina HiSeq 4000. To build TCR beta libraries, CDR3 regions were amplified by Arm-PCR using iRepertoire HTBI primers. TCRdb trimmed the raw reads at Q25, called clones with MiXCR and kept productive beta chains. Duplicate CDR3 protein sequences are folded into a single record with the most common DNA and genes. The sample yields hundreds of thousands of distinct CDR3 sequences; less than 25% were counted once. Together, the top ten hold about 7.8% of the sample.

The sample here was peripheral blood mononuclear cells (PBMCs), taken when the disease was refractory, from a patient treated with antithyroid drugs. The origin of the receptors is a female donor with Graves disease.

The rearrangement links TRBV6-1 to TRBJ2-2; D unclear. V was shortened by 7 bases and J by 0 bases, with 6 bases between the two germline ends. The CDR3 has 13 residues. Germline V CDR1 and CDR2: MNHNS, SASEGT. CDR3 DNA sequence: TGTGCCAGCATGCGTACGAACACCGGGGAGCTGTTTTTT. It codes for CASMRTNTGELFF.

This clonotype showed up just a few times. This chain links TRBV6-2 or TRBV6-3 with TRBJ2-2; tentative D call: TRBD1 (6 bases). The V gene lost 0 bases and the J gene lost 4 bases, with 12 bases spanning the gap. CDR3 length: 16 residues. Germline CDR1 MNHEY, CDR2 SVGEGT. CDR3 DNA sequence: TGTGCCAGCAGTTACTCGGGGGCTTTTGTCACCGGGGAGCTGTTTTTT. Protein sequence: CASSYSGAFVTGELFF.

In this sample, this clonotype turned up many times. The rearrangement uses TRBV18 and TRBJ1-1, with D maybe TRBD1 (5 bases). The V end lost 1 base, the J end lost 1 base, and 7 bases lay between the germline ends. The CDR3 is 14 amino acids. Germline CDR1 reads KGHSH; CDR2 reads LQKENI. The CDR3 DNA sequence: TGTGCCAGCTCACCACAAGGGGCGAACACTGAAGCTTTCTTT. As protein: CASSPQGANTEAFF.

This clonotype showed up many times. The gene calls are TRBV11-3 and TRBJ2-7, with D possibly TRBD1 on 6 matching bases. This CDR3 spans 15 amino acids. V lost 1 base to trimming and J lost 3 bases, with 13 bases between them. CDR1 and CDR2 (germline): SGHNT, YENEEA. CDR3 amino acids: CASSLGTATGYEQYF. As DNA, the CDR3 is TGTGCCAGCAGCTTAGGGACAGCTACGGGCTACGAGCAGTACTTC.

The rearrangement joins TRBV6-2 or TRBV6-3 to TRBJ2-7, with a tentative D call TRBD1 (6 bases). The germline V gene encodes CDR1 MNHEY and CDR2 SVGEGT. The CDR3 has 14 residues. The V end was cut by 7 bases, the J end by 0 bases, with 13 bases between. CDR3 region: CASTIGTYSYEQYF. The CDR3 DNA reads TGTGCCAGCACGATCGGGACATACTCCTACGAGCAGTACTTC.

This clonotype appeared a few times. The J gene is TRBJ1-2, the V gene TRBV20-1; D is uncertain. Trimming cost V 2 bases and J 1 base, with 8 bases left between them. Germline V lookup: CDR1 DFQATT, CDR2 SNEGSKA (reference sequence). The CDR3 loop spans 13 amino acids. The CDR3 is CSARQELNYGYTF. DNA for the CDR3: TGCAGTGCTAGACAGGAACTTAACTATGGCTACACCTTC.

The V gene is TRBV20-1, the J gene TRBJ1-6; 11 bases are shared with TRBD1. Germline V lookup: CDR1 DFQATT, CDR2 SNEGSKA (reference sequence). After removal of 5 bases from V and 7 bases from J, the junction contained 4 bases not matched to a gene. CDR3 length: 14 residues. The DNA of the CDR3 is TGCAGTGCTGTGGGACAGGGGGACAATTCACCCCTCCACTTT. Encoded protein: CSAVGQGDNSPLHF.

This clonotype was found many times. J is TRBJ2-5 and V is TRBV12-3 or TRBV12-4; 12 bases fit TRBD1. V dropped 8 bases and J dropped 4; count of bases not matched to a gene: 5. This CDR3 region has 14 residues. Here the CDR3 reads CASGGQGAGETQYF. CDR3 coding DNA: TGTGCCAGCGGGGGACAGGGGGCAGGAGAGACCCAGTACTTC.

This clonotype was seen only a few times. The rearrangement uses TRBV7-9 and TRBJ2-6; D is ambiguous. Trimming shortened V by 4 bases and J by 0 bases, and 19 bases separated the two germline ends. Germline CDR1 SEHNR, CDR2 FQNEAQ (reference sequence). The CDR3 length is 19 residues. CDR3 in DNA: TGTGCCAGCAGCTCAACAAGGCCGGGCAGGAACTCTGGGGCCAACGTCCTGACTTTC. This translates into CASSSTRPGRNSGANVLTF.

This clonotype was seen a few times. V is TRBV7-9 and J is TRBJ2-7, with TRBD2 matching 7 bases. The germline gives CDR1 SEHNR, CDR2 FQNEAQ (reference sequence). The J segment lost 0 bases and the V segment lost 3 bases, leaving 2 bases of the junction unmatched. CDR3 length equals 14 residues. CDR3 nucleotide sequence: TGTGCCAGCAGCTTCGGGACTACCTCCTACGAGCAGTACTTC. This sequence encodes CASSFGTTSYEQYF.

J is TRBJ2-1 and V is TRBV24-1; 7 bases align to TRBD2. CDR1 is KGHDR, CDR2 SFDVKD, per germline. Germline trimming cut 12 bases from V and 6 bases from J; bases unmatched to any gene: 10. The CDR3 contains 13 residues. CDR3 bases: TGTGCCTCCGCGGGCGGGAGAGGCAATGAGCAGTTCTTC. The encoded protein is CASAGGRGNEQFF.

This clonotype has just a few counts. The V gene is TRBV18, the J gene TRBJ2-7; tentatively, D is TRBD2 (6 bases). In germline, CDR1 is KGHSH, CDR2 LQKENI. Trimming left V 3 bases short and J 0 bases short, with 24 bases between. CDR3 length: 19 residues. CDR3 nucleotide sequence: TGTGCCAGCTCACCTATGGGTCGGGCGCAAGCGGGTAGCTCCTACGAGCAGTACTTC. Translated, it gives CASSPMGRAQAGSSYEQYF.

About this clonotype: A far larger clone is just one base off, so this is likely a read error. The J gene is TRBJ2-5, the V gene TRBV11-1; no definite D call. The CDR3 consists of 13 residues. The V gene's germline CDR1 is SGHAT and CDR2 FQDESV (reference sequence). The CDR3 DNA follows: TGTGCCAGCAGCTCCTCCGCTCGAGAGACCCGGTACTTC. It yields the protein CASSSSARETRYF.

In its sample, this clonotype was seen a few times. The chain couples TRBV29-1 to TRBJ1-2, with D unresolved. The germline V gene encodes CDR1 SQVTM and CDR2 ANQGSEA. V was pared by 4 bases and J by 3 bases, with 12 bases between. This CDR3 comprises 13 residues. CDR3 DNA: TGCAGCGTTGGCCCGGGCAGACACTATGGCTACACCTTC. Protein: CSVGPGRHYGYTF.

This clonotype turned up a few times. This rearrangement joins TRBV30 to TRBJ1-2; D gene uncertain. V was pared by 3 bases and J by 7 bases, with 12 bases between. The CDR3 extends over 12 amino acids. CDR1 is GTSNPN, CDR2 SVGIG, per germline (reference sequence). This CDR3 is CAWRRGPPGYTF. CDR3 bases: TGTGCCTGGAGAAGAGGGCCCCCTGGCTACACCTTC.

This clonotype came up a few times. The chain has TRBV4-3 and TRBJ2-2; TRBD1 agrees at 8 bases. V trimming: 3 bases; J trimming: 1 base; junction bases outside the gene matches: 4. CDR3 length equals 16 residues. Germline V gene lookup returns CDR1 LGHNA and CDR2 YSLEER. The CDR3 sequence is CASSQGTGENTGELFF. In DNA, the CDR3 is TGCGCCAGCAGCCAGGGGACAGGCGAGAACACCGGGGAGCTGTTTTTT.

The chain recombines TRBV7-2 with TRBJ2-1; TRBD2 matches 9 bases. The V gene's germline CDR1 is SGHTA and CDR2 FQGNSA. This CDR3 spans 14 amino acids. Trimming removed 4 bases from V and 9 bases from J; junction bases left unmatched: 7. CDR3 coding DNA: TGTGCCAGCAGCTATATAGCGGGAGAGGGTGAGCAGTTCTTC. Protein: CASSYIAGEGEQFF. The complete variable domain, with remaining parts taken from reference TRBV7-2 and TRBJ2-1, reads GAGVSQSPSNKVTEKGKDVELRCDPISGHTALYWYRQSLGQGLEFLIYFQGNSAPDKSGLPSDRFSAERTGGSVSTLTIQRTQQEDSAVYLCASSYIAGEGEQFFGPGTRLTVL.